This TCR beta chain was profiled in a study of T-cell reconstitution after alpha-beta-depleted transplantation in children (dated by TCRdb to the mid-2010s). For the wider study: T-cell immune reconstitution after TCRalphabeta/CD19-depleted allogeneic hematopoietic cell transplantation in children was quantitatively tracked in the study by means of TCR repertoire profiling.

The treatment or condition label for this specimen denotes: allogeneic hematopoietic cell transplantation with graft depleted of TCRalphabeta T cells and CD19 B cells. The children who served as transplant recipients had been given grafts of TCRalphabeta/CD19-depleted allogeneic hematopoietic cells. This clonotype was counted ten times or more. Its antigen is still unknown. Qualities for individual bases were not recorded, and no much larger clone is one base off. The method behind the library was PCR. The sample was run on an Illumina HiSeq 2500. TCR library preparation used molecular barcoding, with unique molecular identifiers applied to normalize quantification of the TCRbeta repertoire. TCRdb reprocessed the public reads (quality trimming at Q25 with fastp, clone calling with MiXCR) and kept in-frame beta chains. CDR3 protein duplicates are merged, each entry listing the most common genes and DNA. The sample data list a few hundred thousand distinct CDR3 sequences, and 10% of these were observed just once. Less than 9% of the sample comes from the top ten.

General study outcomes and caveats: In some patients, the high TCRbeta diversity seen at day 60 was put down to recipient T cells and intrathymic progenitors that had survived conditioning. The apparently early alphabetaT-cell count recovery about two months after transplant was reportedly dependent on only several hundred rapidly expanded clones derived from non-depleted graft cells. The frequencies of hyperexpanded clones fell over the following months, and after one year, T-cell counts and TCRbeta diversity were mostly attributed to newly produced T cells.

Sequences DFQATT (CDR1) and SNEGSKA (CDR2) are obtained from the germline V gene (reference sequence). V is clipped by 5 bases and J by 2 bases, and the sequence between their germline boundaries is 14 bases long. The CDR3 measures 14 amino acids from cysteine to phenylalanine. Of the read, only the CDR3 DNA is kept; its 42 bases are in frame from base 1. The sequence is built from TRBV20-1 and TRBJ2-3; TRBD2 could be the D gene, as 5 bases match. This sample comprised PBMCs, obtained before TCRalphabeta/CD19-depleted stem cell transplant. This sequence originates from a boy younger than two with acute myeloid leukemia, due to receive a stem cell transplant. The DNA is TGCAGTGCTGGGGAGCGGTTTTTCACAGATACGCAGTATTTT. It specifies CSAGERFFTDTQYF.